This passage covers 32 T cell receptor beta chains from one sample sequenced in a study of T-cell memory formation after mild COVID-19. TCRdb used MiXCR to reprocess the 5' RACE reads, holding one entry per CDR3 protein. The table shows about half a million distinct CDR3 sequences, with 15% to 20% occurring only once. The source material was PBMCs or a T cell subset sorted from them (not recorded which). The receptors come from an adult woman who had mild COVID-19 (a few samples of this study predate the infection). Cell type and time point are not known.

This clonotype was recorded at least ten times. This chain's CDR3 is CASSFLENTEAFF. For the CDR3, the DNA is TGCGCCAGCAGCTTTTTGGAGAACACTGAAGCTTTCTTT. The chain carries TRBV5-1 and TRBJ1-1, with D unresolved. Trimming cost V 2 bases and J 1 base, with 6 bases left between them. Per germline, CDR1 SGHRS and CDR2 YFSETQ. The CDR3 spans 13 residues.

This chain connects TRBV11-2 to TRBJ2-7; either TRBD1 or TRBD2 may fit D (5 bases each). The CDR3 covers 14 residues. V was trimmed by 5 bases and J by 5 bases, leaving 16 bases between them. Per the germline V gene, CDR1 is SGHAT and CDR2 is FQNNGV. The CDR3 nucleotides are TGTGCCAGCAGCCCCGGGACGGATCCTGACGAGCAGTACTTC. Translation: CASSPGTDPDEQYF.

Only a few counts were recorded for this clonotype. V and J are TRBV5-1 and TRBJ2-7; D may be TRBD1 or TRBD2 (5 bases each). The CDR3 totals 14 residues. CDR1 and CDR2 from the germline V gene are SGHRS and YFSETQ. Trimming left V 4 bases short and J 3 bases short, with 14 bases between. The CDR3 spells CASSPGTGIYEQYF. The CDR3 DNA follows: TGCGCCAGCAGCCCCGGGACCGGGATCTACGAGCAGTACTTC.

This clonotype turned up a few times. V is TRBV3-1 and J is TRBJ1-6; no reliable D call. V was trimmed by 0 bases and J by 3 bases, leaving 6 bases between them. CDR3 length: 15 amino acids. Germline V gives CDR1 LGHDT, CDR2 YNNKEL (reference sequence). In DNA form, the CDR3 reads TGTGCCAGCAGCCAAGACGTCCACTATAATTCACCCCTCCACTTT. Its translation: CASSQDVHYNSPLHF. The whole variable domain, remainder taken from reference TRBV3-1 and TRBJ1-6, is DTAVSQTPKYLVTQMGNDKSIKCEQNLGHDTMYWYKQDSKKFLKIMFSYNNKELIINETVPNRFSPKSPDKAHLNLHINSLELGDSAVYFCASSQDVHYNSPLHFGNGTRLTVT.

In DNA form, the CDR3 reads TGCGCCAGCAGCGGACTAGCGGGAGAACCCGCCAATGAGCAGTTCTTC. Amino acid sequence: CASSGLAGEPANEQFF. The V gene is TRBV5-1, the J gene TRBJ2-1; 13 nucleotides agree with TRBD2. The germline V gene has CDR1 SGHRS and CDR2 YFSETQ. This CDR3 has 16 residues. The junction had 7 bases not matched to a gene; V was cut back by 4 bases and J by 6 bases.

This clonotype was counted only a few times. The chain carries TRBV12-3 or TRBV12-4 and TRBJ2-2, with 9 bases fitting TRBD2. The length of the CDR3 is 14 residues. Trimming removed 8 bases from V and 8 bases from J; junction bases left unmatched: 9. CDR3 protein: CASGPGLALGELFF. As DNA, the CDR3 is TGTGCCAGCGGCCCGGGACTAGCCTTGGGGGAGCTGTTTTTT.

This clonotype was seen more than once but under ten times. The V call is TRBV6-5, the J call TRBJ1-1, with 9 bases identical to TRBD1. In germline, CDR1 is MNHEY, CDR2 SVGAGI. The CDR3 runs to 14 residues. The J segment lost 3 bases and the V segment lost 5 bases, leaving 4 bases of the junction unmatched. In DNA, the CDR3 is TGTGCCAGCAGTGGGGGACAGGGTGACACTGAAGCTTTCTTT. Its protein product is CASSGGQGDTEAFF.

This clonotype was observed a handful of times. J is TRBJ2-7 and V is TRBV5-1; D possibly uses TRBD1 or TRBD2 (5 bases each). The CDR3 sequence is 11 residues long. Trimming took off 5 bases at V and 7 bases at J, with 10 bases between the two ends. Germline CDR1 and CDR2: SGHRS and YFSETQ. In nucleotides, the CDR3 is TGCGCCAGCAGTTACGAGGGGGAGCAGTACTTC. Amino acid sequence: CASSYEGEQYF.

This clonotype was recorded at least ten times. The chain recombines TRBV20-1 with TRBJ2-3, with a tentative D call TRBD2 (6 bases). With 0 bases removed from V and 2 bases from J, the gap between germline ends came to 15 bases. CDR1 DFQATT and CDR2 SNEGSKA come from the germline V gene (reference sequence). The CDR3 contains 16 residues. The CDR3 DNA follows: TGCAGTGCTAGAGATCACCAGCGGGCCTACACAGATACGCAGTATTTT. It translates to CSARDHQRAYTDTQYF.

The chain uses TRBV20-1 and TRBJ2-6; 10 bases align to TRBD1. Germline-derived CDR1 and CDR2 are DFQATT and SNEGSKA (reference sequence). The junction had 7 bases not matched to a gene; V was cut back by 5 bases and J by 3 bases. The CDR3 has 16 residues. The CDR3 coding sequence is TGCAGTGCTTCCAGACAGGGGGCAGATGGGGCCAACGTCCTGACTTTC. Encoded protein: CSASRQGADGANVLTF.

This chain connects TRBV20-1 to TRBJ2-7, with 10 bases identical to TRBD1. Germline trimming cut 4 bases from V and 0 bases from J; bases unmatched to any gene: 6. CDR1 and CDR2 (germline): DFQATT, SNEGSKA (reference sequence). The length of the CDR3 is 15 residues. CDR3 in DNA: TGCAGTGCTACGGGACAGGGGCACCACTCCTACGAGCAGTACTTC. Its protein is CSATGQGHHSYEQYF.

V gene TRBV10-3 combines with J gene TRBJ2-1, with 8 bases identical to TRBD2. There are 13 residues in the CDR3. The J segment lost 8 bases and the V segment lost 11 bases, leaving 11 bases of the junction unmatched. Germline V gene data show CDR1 as ENHRY and CDR2 as SYGVKD. The CDR3 DNA reads TGTGCCTCCAGCGGGGGAAAGGGCGATGAGCAGTTCTTC. Translated: CASSGGKGDEQFF.

V is TRBV6-5 and J is TRBJ2-7, with 7 bases lining up with TRBD1. V was clipped by 5 bases and J by 3 bases; unmatched bases: 4. The CDR3 sequence is 13 residues long. Germline CDR1 and CDR2: MNHEY and SVGAGI. The CDR3 nucleotides read TGTGCCAGCAGTCGACAGGGATACTACGAGCAGTACTTC. Its protein is CASSRQGYYEQYF.

This clonotype was recorded a few times. This chain connects TRBV11-3 to TRBJ2-2, with D possibly being TRBD1 or TRBD2 (7 bases each). CDR1 and CDR2 from the germline V gene are SGHNT and YENEEA. Deletions cut 6 bases from V and 7 bases from J, with 12 bases between. This CDR3 comprises 13 residues. The CDR3 bases are TGTGCCAGCAGGCCAGGGGGGGTCGGGGAGCTGTTTTTT. This translates into CASRPGGVGELFF.

In its sample, this clonotype was seen a few times. This chain links TRBV18 with TRBJ1-6; D is ambiguous. CDR1 KGHSH and CDR2 LQKENI come from the germline V gene. With 2 bases removed from V and 10 bases from J, the gap between germline ends came to 9 bases. CDR3 length: 13 amino acids. The DNA for the CDR3 is TGTGCCAGCTCACCAGGCGTAGACTCACCCCTCCACTTT. Its protein is CASSPGVDSPLHF. The variable domain in full, with the rest retrieved from reference TRBV18 and TRBJ1-6, is NAGVMQNPRHLVRRRGQEARLRCSPMKGHSHVYWYRQLPEEGLKFMVYLQKENIIDESGMPKERFSAEFPKEGPSILRIQQVVRGDSAAYFCASSPGVDSPLHFGNGTRLTVT.

V and J are TRBV28 and TRBJ2-7; D ambiguous. Trimming stripped 5 bases from V and 6 bases from J, with 11 bases between. From germline, CDR1 is MDHEN and CDR2 SYDVKM. The CDR3 totals 12 residues. CDR3 sequence (DNA): TGTGCCAGCAGTGCCCACGGGTTCGAGCAGTACTTC. The encoded protein is CASSAHGFEQYF.

The chain uses TRBV20-1 and TRBJ2-7; D is possibly TRBD1 (5 bases). Germline V lookup: CDR1 DFQATT, CDR2 SNEGSKA (reference sequence). V lost 0 bases to trimming and J lost 2 bases, with 17 bases between them. The CDR3 is 16 residues long. CDR3 region: CSARDPQRDSTYEQYF. CDR3 DNA: TGCAGTGCTAGAGATCCTCAACGAGACAGCACCTACGAGCAGTACTTC.

The CDR3 is CASSPSERSSYEQYF. CDR3 coding DNA: TGTGCCAGCAGTCCGTCGGAGCGGAGCTCCTACGAGCAGTACTTC. The chain links TRBV21-1 to TRBJ2-7. TRBV21-1 is described as a pseudogene. The CDR3 spans 15 residues.

This clonotype has a handful of counts. This sequence joins TRBV2 and TRBJ2-7; 7 bases map to TRBD2. Trimming at V came to 10 bases and at J to 0 bases, leaving 9 bases not matched to a gene. The CDR3 sequence is 14 residues long. The germline V gene encodes CDR1 SNHLY and CDR2 FYNNEI. CDR3 coding DNA: TGTGCCACCACCGTCGAGCGGGGCTCCTACGAGCAGTACTTC. This translates into CATTVERGSYEQYF.

This clonotype was counted ten times or more. The J gene is TRBJ2-7, the V gene TRBV5-1; D may be TRBD1 or TRBD2 (6 bases each). Trimming removed 3 bases at V and 1 base at J, with 14 bases between. CDR3 length: 15 residues. CDR1 is SGHRS and CDR2 is YFSETQ in the germline V gene. CDR3 residues: CASSSGRGLSYEQYF. The CDR3, as DNA: TGCGCCAGCAGCTCCGGCCGGGGGCTATCCTACGAGCAGTACTTC.

The V and J genes are TRBV4-1 and TRBJ2-7, with no clear D. The CDR3 extends over 15 amino acids. CDR1 and CDR2 (germline): MGHRA, YSYEKL. The germline V and J ends were trimmed by 3 bases and 0 bases, with 12 bases remaining between them. The CDR3 here is CASSQYGSISYEQYF. The CDR3 region has the DNA TGCGCCAGCAGCCAGTACGGGTCCATCTCCTACGAGCAGTACTTC.

This clonotype was observed a few times. The CDR3 nucleotides read TGTGCCAGCAGCGGGGCCCCTTCACCCCTCCACTTT. Translated, it gives CASSGAPSPLHF. This chain connects TRBV5-5 to TRBJ1-6; the D gene is possibly TRBD1 (5 bases). In germline, CDR1 is SGHKS, CDR2 YYEKEE (reference sequence). Trimming cost V 4 bases and J 9 bases, with 8 bases left between them. The CDR3 is 12 residues long.

This clonotype was counted only a few times. V and J are TRBV5-1 and TRBJ1-6; 8 bases are a match to TRBD1. J gave up 11 bases and V 3 bases, and 10 bases lay outside the gene matches. CDR1 is SGHRS, CDR2 YFSETQ, per germline. This CDR3 has 15 amino acids. The DNA for the CDR3 is TGCGCCAGCAGCTCAGACTCAGGGGGCCGGGCACCCCTCCACTTT. Its protein product is CASSSDSGGRAPLHF. Supplemented by reference TRBV5-1 and TRBJ1-6, the full variable domain reads KAGVTQTPRYLIKTRGQQVTLSCSPISGHRSVSWYQQTPGQGLQFLFEYFSETQRNKGNFPGRFSGRQFSNSRSEMNVSTLELGDSALYLCASSSDSGGRAPLHFGNGTRLTVT.

This clonotype was detected only a few times. This chain uses TRBV2 with TRBJ1-6; TRBD1 might be the D (6 bases). The ends were cut back, 7 bases at V and 8 bases at J, with 21 bases in the middle. This CDR3 comprises 16 residues. Germline CDR1 is SNHLY and CDR2 is FYNNEI. CDR3 nucleotides: TGTGCCAGCACGGACCTACAAAAGGGGGAGGATTCACCCCTCCACTTT. Amino acids: CASTDLQKGEDSPLHF.

The chain uses TRBV12-3 or TRBV12-4 and TRBJ1-1, with D unclear. The CDR3 consists of 13 residues. Trimming removed 0 bases at V and 1 base at J, with 3 bases between. For the CDR3, the DNA is TGTGCCAGCAGTTTAGCGTGGAACACTGAAGCTTTCTTT. This translates into CASSLAWNTEAFF.

The gene calls are TRBV6-2 or TRBV6-3 and TRBJ1-1, with D unresolved. CDR3 length: 14 amino acids. The germline gives CDR1 MNHEY, CDR2 SVGEGT. The V and J ends lost 8 bases and 5 bases respectively, with 18 bases between them. DNA for the CDR3: TGTGCCAGCTACCGGCAGAGCGGGAGAACTGAAGCTTTCTTT. Its protein is CASYRQSGRTEAFF.

This chain joins TRBV28 and TRBJ2-5; 7 bases are a match to TRBD2. The CDR3 has 12 amino acids. Germline CDR1 MDHEN, CDR2 SYDVKM. The V segment lost 7 bases and the J segment 5 bases; nucleotides outside the gene matches: 4. The CDR3 region is CASKAGVETQYF. The DNA for the CDR3 is TGTGCCAGCAAGGCGGGAGTGGAGACCCAGTACTTC.

The chain combines TRBV5-1 with TRBJ1-6; weak D call: TRBD1 (6 bases). The CDR3 loop spans 16 amino acids. Trimming stripped 4 bases from V and 9 bases from J, with 20 bases between. Germline CDR1 and CDR2: SGHRS and YFSETQ. The CDR3 DNA follows: TGCGCCAGCAGCCAGACAGGTCAACGAGAGGGTTCACCCCTCCACTTT. This sequence encodes CASSQTGQREGSPLHF.

The V call is TRBV30, the J call TRBJ2-6; no definite D call. Germline lookup yields CDR1 GTSNPN and CDR2 SVGIG (reference sequence). Trimming stripped 4 bases from V and 1 base from J, with 11 bases between. The CDR3 is made up of 15 amino acids. DNA of the CDR3: TGTGCCTGGAACCGGGCTTTGTCTGGGGCCAACGTCCTGACTTTC. This translates into CAWNRALSGANVLTF.

This clonotype was detected only a few times. The chain employs TRBV12-3 or TRBV12-4 and TRBJ2-5, with a weak D call TRBD2 (7 bases). Trimming shortened V by 6 bases and J by 3 bases, and 17 bases separated the two germline ends. CDR3 size: 15 residues. The CDR3 DNA follows: TGTGCCAGCAGCTCTCCAGAAGGGGGGGAAGAGACCCAGTACTTC. Translated, it gives CASSSPEGGEETQYF.

V gene TRBV5-4 combines with J gene TRBJ2-2; 8 bases line up with TRBD2. Trimming removed 3 bases from V and 4 bases from J; junction bases left unmatched: 2. This CDR3 contains 14 residues. CDR1 and CDR2 (germline): SGHNT, YYREEE (reference sequence). CDR3 amino acids: CASSSGTSTGELFF. The CDR3, as DNA: TGTGCCAGCAGCTCCGGGACTAGCACCGGGGAGCTGTTTTTT.

A few counts support this clonotype. The rearrangement links TRBV20-1 to TRBJ2-1; D perhaps matches TRBD2 (6 bases). This CDR3 spans 15 amino acids. The germline V gene encodes CDR1 DFQATT and CDR2 SNEGSKA (reference sequence). The V end was cut by 1 base, the J end by 9 bases, with 19 bases between. CDR3 DNA: TGCAGTGCTAGAGCGGGCCTCTCCCTGGGGGGTGAGCAGTTCTTC. Protein: CSARAGLSLGGEQFF.